The sequence of this T cell receptor (beta chain) was determined in a study of T cell repertoires in cytomegalovirus infection. Looking at the study overall: Public TCR beta signatures were indicative of both CMV infection and a matching HLA type. Regarding the study as a whole: HLA-C-restricted CMV clonotypes gave the most frequent clonotype in two of eight donors.

This clonotype was recorded at least ten times. Its antigen remains unknown. The CDR3 is 14 amino acids. Trimming removed 3 bases from V and 6 bases from J, with 14 bases in between. In germline, CDR1 is SGHTA, CDR2 FQGTGA. TCRdb reanalysed the reads using MiXCR and keeps one entry per CDR3 protein. The sample yields 200,000 or so distinct CDR3 sequences, roughly 19% seen once. V gene TRBV7-3 combines with J gene TRBJ1-1; D is undetermined. This TCR came from a human donor in good health (CMV status not recorded). Some clones in this sample may be carry-over from other donors' samples. Sequencing was performed on PBMCs. The CDR3 region has the DNA TGTGCCAGCAGCTTTTTGGTAGGGAGCGCTGAAGCTTTCTTT. Its protein is CASSFLVGSAEAFF. The entire variable domain, with the rest obtained from reference TRBV7-3 and TRBJ1-1, is as follows: GAGVSQTPSNKVTEKGKYVELRCDPISGHTALYWYRQSLGQGPEFLIYFQGTGAADDSGLPNDRFFAVRPEGSVSTLKIQRTERGDSAVYLCASSFLVGSAEAFFGQGTRLTVV.